This T cell receptor (beta chain) was obtained from a study of shared clonotypes between healthy human individuals (TCRdb year 2020). Regarding the study in general: The cohort comprised two women and a few men aged 18 to 49 years. To estimate repertoire size and how much clonotypes are shared between individuals, the study performed deep sequencing of blood TCR repertoires from 4 to 6 healthy adults. Per donor, three plates each were used for CD4 naive and CD4 memory, two for CD8 naive, and one for CD8 memory. Each donor's leukapheresis produced roughly between roughly 0.85 and 10 billion PBMCs. To increase sequencing depth and limit assay-specific biases, different laboratories used diverse techniques to prepare libraries and sequence TCR repertoires.

Using the deep immunoSEQ assay, TCR CDR3 regions were amplified from genomic DNA by multiplex PCR. Extracted genomic DNA from each cell subset was spread evenly across all wells of several immunoSEQ 96-well plates, with each plate serving as a replicate. Each replicate PCR for sorted subsets received approximately 200 ng genomic DNA, equal to roughly 30,000 T cell genomes. Purified libraries were quantified with a Qubit 3.0 fluorometer, sized on a Bioanalyzer 2100, and re-quantified with the KAPA Library Quantification kit. Every immunoSEQ 96-well plate was sequenced on a dedicated single-read 150-cycle Illumina NextSeq 550 flow cell. The authors processed their data as follows. Because the immunoSEQ output held only junctional sequences and lacked quality scores, the filtering could not match the filtering applied to full-length reads. Sequences were annotated with PyIR, a Python wrapper for IgBLAST v1.9, and V/J genes and CDR3 were assigned using IMGT germline references. Any read was removed if the V/J assignment was weak (E-value above 1e-6), the CDR3 was missing, or the read contained stop codons, out-of-frame junctions, or ambiguous translated residues. V3J clonotypes were defined as sequences sharing an identical inferred V gene, J gene, and CDR3 amino acid sequence. Percentage overlap between repertoires was computed as shared unique clonotypes divided by the size of the smaller repertoire. Richness of each repertoire was evaluated using RTK rarefaction, the Chao1 estimator, and Recon v2.1 estimates of unobserved clonotypes. For all TCRbeta clonotypes obtained by the gDNA method from a handful of donors, generation probabilities were computed with OLGA. The table was pulled from immuneACCESS by TCRdb, which kept in-frame rearrangements only. Such tables lose some clones; where checked, under half of the loss comes from unresolved V genes, and the rest has no known cause. That table gives V, J and clone size, and the DNA gave D and trimming. The sample table records millions of clones; about 95% of these occur just once. Together, the top ten hold more than 0.95% of the sample.

A note on this clone: No cognate antigen has been identified for it. No much larger clone is present one base from it, and per-base qualities are unavailable.

CD8 naive samples consisted of CD45RO-negative cells that were positively selected for CCR7, yielding a CD45RA+CCR7+ population without TemRA cells. The donors were healthy, HIV-negative adults with no recently reported acute infections or vaccinations. All donors were Caucasian adults living in Nashville, Tennessee, USA. Blood was obtained by leukapheresis, after which PBMCs were separated by Ficoll-Histopaque density gradient centrifugation and cryopreserved in liquid nitrogen vapor phase. Purity and quantity of every magnetically sorted T cell population were checked by analytical flow cytometry. From each sorted fraction, genomic DNA was isolated and quantified by UV absorbance on a Nanodrop 2000c. What the research found in general, with its limitations: Clonotypes shared by all four sorted-subset donors showed higher generation probabilities than non-shared clonotypes. Pairwise subsampling indicated that sequencing depth was expected to affect the degree of clonotype sharing among donors. Even with the large sequencing depth, rarefaction of the sorted-subset datasets indicated that sequencing was incomplete. When four donors were compared, the shared fraction of clonotypes was around 5.1% for naive CD4, about 4% for naive CD8, 2.3% for memory CD4, and 0.35% to 0.4% for memory CD8. Naive subsets generally had larger estimated clonotype richness than memory subsets did. The small number of donors limited the genetic and exposure-history diversity represented. Sampling was limited to blood, and TCR repertoires in tissue likely differ from TCR repertoires in blood.

Including the terminal cysteine and phenylalanine, the CDR3 comprises 18 residues. Only the CDR3 part of the read is kept: 54 bases, read in frame from the first base. The sequencing input was naive CD8+ T cells sorted from blood. The sample's cell subset or site label, in plain terms: CD45RA+CCR7+. This sequence originates from a man aged 18 to 30 in good health. The chain links TRBV1 with TRBJ2-5. TRBV1 is a pseudogene segment. The DNA reads TGCACCAGCAGCCCACCTGAGGAAGCGCCACAGATTTTTGAGACCCAGTACTTC. Translated, it reads CTSSPPEEAPQIFETQYF.